These T cell receptor beta chains were read from a single sample in a study of tumor-infiltrating lymphocytes in primary liver carcinoma. One entry per CDR3 protein, called by TCRdb with MiXCR from the multiplex PCR reads. The table lists 60,000 or so distinct CDR3 sequences, about two thirds of them singletons, with 57% in the top ten. Input material: liver tumor tissue from sampling region 2. These receptors were taken from a man aged 40-49 years with primary liver carcinoma and hepatitis B virus infection. Both conserved end residues are part of each CDR3. The order of the fields is J gene, D gene, V gene, clone size, CDR3 protein, CDR3 DNA. A D gene is named only where the DNA matches it firmly. Clone size is shown for a subset of rows, as once, few, many or a class of expanded clone.

>TRBJ1-2|TRBD1|TRBV12-3/TRBV12-4|-
CARSLGQGANYGYTF
TGCGCCAGGAGTCTCGGACAGGGGGCAAACTATGGCTACACCTTC
>TRBJ1-5|-|TRBV11-2|-
CANSLKGGLTNQPQRF
TGTGCCAACAGCCTAAAAGGGGGACTGACGAATCAGCCCCAGCGTTTT
>TRBJ2-5|-|TRBV4-3|-
CANNQGGGETQYF
TGCGCCAACAACCAAGGCGGCGGTGAGACCCAGTATTTC
>TRBJ2-2|-|TRBV2|few
CASSEAPWTGELFF
TGTGCCAGCAGTGAAGCGCCTTGGACCGGGGAGCTGTTTTTT
>TRBJ1-1|-|TRBV6-6|-
CASITEGTTEAFF
TGTGCCAGCATCACAGAGGGGACCACTGAAGCTTTCTTT
>TRBJ1-2|-|TRBV4-2|-
CASSQGADALLYGYTF
TGTGCCAGCAGCCAAGGTGCCGACGCCCTTCTCTATGGCTACACCTTC
>TRBJ2-4|TRBD1|TRBV29-1|few
CSVEPDRGDIQYF
TGCAGCGTAGAACCCGACAGGGGCGACATTCAGTACTTC
>TRBJ1-4|-|TRBV5-5|many
CASSFVGNEKLFF
TGTGCCAGCAGCTTTGTGGGGAATGAAAAACTGTTTTTT
>TRBJ1-2|-|TRBV12-3/TRBV12-4|-
CASSWGVANYGYTF
TGTGCCAGCAGTTGGGGGGTAGCTAACTATGGCTACACCTTC
>TRBJ1-3|-|TRBV4-3|-
CASSQYTGRSGNTIYF
TGCGCCAGTAGCCAATACACAGGGCGCTCTGGAAACACCATATATTTT
>TRBJ2-2|-|TRBV29-1|-
CSVGSSAANTGELFF
TGTAGCGTTGGGTCTAGCGCGGCGAACACCGGGGAGCTGTTTTTC
>TRBJ2-1|-|TRBV4-3|medium-sized
CASSQVLASTYNEQFF
TGCGCCAGCAGCCAAGTACTAGCCTCTACCTACAATGAGCAGTTCTTC
>TRBJ1-1|-|TRBV7-9|-
CASSPAPTEAIF
TGTGCCAGCAGCCCAGCACCAACCGAAGCTATCTTT
>TRBJ2-7|-|TRBV12-3/TRBV12-4|-
CASSLGRGANCEQYF
TGTGCCAGCAGTTTAGGACGGGGGGCCAACTGTGAGCAGTACTTC
>TRBJ2-1|-|TRBV7-9|-
CASRFRGEQFF
TGTGCCAGCAGATTTCGTGGTGAGCAGTTCTTC
>TRBJ2-3|-|TRBV11-2|-
CASSLPEQWPDTQYF
TGTGCCAGCAGCTTACCCGAACAGTGGCCGGATACGCAGTATTTC
>TRBJ2-2|-|TRBV11-2|-
CTNSLALGWTNTGELFF
TGTACCAACAGCTTAGCATTAGGATGGACGAACACCGGGGAGCTGTTTTTT
>TRBJ2-7|-|TRBV29-1|-
CSVESADYEHYF
TGCAGCGTTGAGTCCGCAGATTACGAGCACTACTTC
>TRBJ2-7|TRBD1|TRBV10-3|once
CVISEGTGTFEQYF
TGTGTCATCAGTGAAGGGACAGGGACCTTCGAGCAGTACTTC
>TRBJ1-4|-|TRBV12-3/TRBV12-4|-
CASSLSGVEELFF
TGTGCCAGCAGTTTATCAGGGGTCGAAGAACTGTTTTTT
>TRBJ2-7|-|TRBV29-1|-
CSVKARDHHEQYF
TGCAGCGTGAAGGCCAGGGATCACCACGAGCAGTACTTC
>TRBJ2-5|TRBD2|TRBV29-1|-
CNVGGLAGEETQYF
TGCAACGTTGGGGGGCTAGCGGGAGAAGAGACCCAGTACTTC
>TRBJ1-5|-|TRBV12-3/TRBV12-4|-
CASSFGQGSNKSQHF
TGCGCCAGCAGTTTTGGGCAAGGAAGCAATAAGTCCCAGCATTTT
>TRBJ2-1|TRBD2|TRBV20-1|-
CSARSPDRVRSGRASNEQFF
TGCAGTGCTAGATCCCCGGACAGGGTGAGGAGCGGGAGGGCCTCCAATGAGCAGTTCTTC
>TRBJ1-4|-|TRBV6-2/TRBV6-3|-
CASSYTTRQRAGNEKLFF
TGTGCCAGCAGTTACACGACGAGACAGCGCGCCGGTAATGAAAAACTGTTTTTT
>TRBJ2-3|-|TRBV11-1|-
CASSLPRESTDTQNF
TGTGCCAGCAGTTTGCCGAGGGAGAGCACAGATACGCAGAATTTT
>TRBJ1-2|-|TRBV4-2|-
CASSQDVQDTYGYTF
TGTGCCAGCAGCCAAGATGTCCAGGATACCTATGGCTACACCTTC